The 21 T cell receptor beta chains presented below share a single source sample, sequenced in a study of beta chain features in type 1 diabetes. Study-level points and caveats: Shortening that was moderate but significant affected the TCRB CDR3s of Type 1 diabetes patients in all four CD4+ subsets.

Expressed TCRB transcripts were sequenced because the isolated RNA had all been reverse transcribed beforehand. Some clones are missing from TCRdb's copy, which holds only in-frame ones; the method was immunoSEQ multiplex PCR. This sample yields 500,000 to 850,000 clones, of which about 14% are seen a single time; 0.035% to 0.045% belongs to the top ten. Their antigens remain unidentified. The sequenced material came from naive CD4+ T cells from blood. Receptors were obtained from a man in his late teens or twenties with type 1 diabetes.

The chain is built from TRBV25-1 and TRBJ1-1, with D possibly TRBD1 on 5 matching bases. The germline CDR1 and CDR2 sequences are MGHDK and SYGVNS. The length of the CDR3 is 13 residues. V was cut by 8 bases and J by 4 bases, with 14 bases left in between. The DNA for the CDR3 is TGTGCCAGCGGAAGGGGCAAGAGCACTGAAGCTTTCTTT. It specifies CASGRGKSTEAFF. Looking up the rest from reference TRBV25-1 and TRBJ1-1 gives the full variable domain: EADIYQTPRYLVIGTGKKITLECSQTMGHDKMYWYQQDPGMELHLIHYSYGVNSTEKGDLSSESTVSRIRTEHFPLTLESARPSHTSQYLCASGRGKSTEAFFGQGTRLTVV.

This clone was counted only a few times. The gene calls are TRBV6-5 and TRBJ2-7, with D hard to call. Germline lookup yields CDR1 MNHEY and CDR2 SVGAGI. The CDR3 runs to 16 residues. The V end was cut by 2 bases, the J end by 3 bases, with 17 bases between. The CDR3 bases are TGTGCCAGCAGTTACGATCCTCAGAGTAATTTCTACGAGCAGTACTTC. This codes for CASSYDPQSNFYEQYF.

The sample holds a few counts of this clone. V and J are TRBV7-9 and TRBJ1-1; 7 bases are shared with TRBD1. Germline V gives CDR1 SEHNR, CDR2 FQNEAQ (reference sequence). J was trimmed by 0 bases and V by 7 bases; bases with no gene match: 8. The CDR3 is 15 amino acids. The CDR3 DNA reads as TGTGCCAGCACCATCCAGGGGGTTTTGAACACTGAAGCTTTCTTT. Amino acid sequence: CASTIQGVLNTEAFF.

This clone was counted a few times. Other DNA sequences in the sample encode the same CDR3. This chain links TRBV20-1 with TRBJ2-5; no clear D. CDR3 length: 10 residues. Trimming removed 5 bases at V and 5 bases at J, with 6 bases between. Per the germline V gene, CDR1 is DFQATT and CDR2 is SNEGSKA (reference sequence). DNA for the CDR3: TGCAGTGCTGGCCGGGAGACCCAGTACTTC. It yields the protein CSAGRETQYF.

This sequence joins TRBV11-2 and TRBJ2-7, with 8 bases identical to TRBD1. V was clipped by 7 bases and J by 5 bases; unmatched bases: 7. The CDR3 covers 13 residues. The germline V gene has CDR1 SGHAT and CDR2 FQNNGV. For the CDR3, the DNA is TGTGCCAGCAATGGACAGGGCGTCAACGAGCAGTACTTC. It yields the protein CASNGQGVNEQYF.

V and J are TRBV4-1 and TRBJ2-7, with unresolved D. Germline values: CDR1 MGHRA, CDR2 YSYEKL. Between the trimmed V and J ends, which lost 3 bases and 0 bases, there was a span of 9 bases. The CDR3 length is 14 residues. CDR3 in DNA: TGCGCCAGCAGCCAGTCAGCGAGCTCCTACGAGCAGTACTTC. It codes for CASSQSASSYEQYF.

The rearrangement links TRBV27 to TRBJ1-4; no definite D call. V was shortened by 8 bases and J by 1 base, with 8 bases between the two germline ends. Germline CDR1 and CDR2: MNHEY and SMNVEV (reference sequence). This CDR3 is 13 amino acids long. The DNA of the CDR3 is TGTGCCAGCGGAAGACGAACTAATGAAAAACTGTTTTTT. It codes for CASGRRTNEKLFF.

A few counts support this clone. The genes are TRBV13 and TRBJ2-7; 8 nucleotides align to TRBD2. CDR1 and CDR2 from the germline V gene are PRHDT and FYEKMQ (reference sequence). With 3 bases clipped from V and 1 base from J, the junction kept 2 bases outside the gene matches. This CDR3 spans 14 amino acids. The CDR3 reads CASSFPGGSYEQYF. For the CDR3, the DNA is TGTGCCAGCAGCTTCCCGGGGGGGTCCTACGAGCAGTACTTC. Using reference TRBV13 and TRBJ2-7 for the parts outside the CDR3, the full variable domain is AAGVIQSPRHLIKEKRETATLKCYPIPRHDTVYWYQQGPGQDPQFLISFYEKMQSDKGSIPDRFSAQQFSDYHSELNMSSLELGDSALYFCASSFPGGSYEQYFGPGTRLTVT.

The table lists this clone with a few counts. The chain links TRBV7-2 to TRBJ2-5; D ambiguous. Germline loops: CDR1 SGHTA, CDR2 FQGNSA. The CDR3 is 14 residues long. V was pared by 5 bases and J by 4 bases, with 14 bases between. CDR3 amino acids: CASSPRVNGETQYF. The CDR3 DNA reads as TGTGCCAGCAGCCCAAGAGTTAATGGAGAGACCCAGTACTTC.

This rearrangement joins TRBV7-3 to TRBJ2-7, with 7 bases lining up with TRBD1. The CDR3 contains 14 residues. Germline values: CDR1 SGHTA, CDR2 FQGTGA. J gave up 2 bases and V 0 bases, and 1 base lay outside the gene matches. The CDR3, as DNA: TGTGCCAGCAGCTTAACGGGACAGACCTACGAGCAGTACTTC. Translation: CASSLTGQTYEQYF. Full variable domain (outside the CDR3, taken from reference TRBV7-3 and TRBJ2-7): GAGVSQTPSNKVTEKGKYVELRCDPISGHTALYWYRQSLGQGPEFLIYFQGTGAADDSGLPNDRFFAVRPEGSVSTLKIQRTERGDSAVYLCASSLTGQTYEQYFGPGTRLTVT.

This clone was recorded a few times. The rearrangement links TRBV7-9 to TRBJ2-1; 8 bases agree with TRBD2. V shed 1 base and J 5 bases; nucleotides not matched to a gene: 7. The CDR3 is 16 residues long. Per the germline V gene, CDR1 is SEHNR and CDR2 is FQNEAQ (reference sequence). The CDR3 DNA follows: TGTGCCAGCAGCTTAGTAGCACTAGCGGACGACAATGAGCAGTTCTTC. Its translation: CASSLVALADDNEQFF.

The CDR3 DNA reads TGCGCCAGCAGCGAAGGCTATGAGCAGTTCTTC. Protein product: CASSEGYEQFF. The V gene is TRBV5-1, the J gene TRBJ2-1; D ambiguous. With 4 bases removed from V and 8 bases from J, the gap between germline ends came to 7 bases. CDR1 SGHRS and CDR2 YFSETQ come from the germline V gene. The CDR3 totals 11 residues.

This clone was observed a few times. The rearrangement uses TRBV20-1 and TRBJ1-1, with D possibly TRBD1 on 5 matching bases. CDR1 is DFQATT and CDR2 is SNEGSKA in the germline V gene (reference sequence). CDR3 length: 11 amino acids. Trimming stripped 6 bases from V and 9 bases from J, with 14 bases between. CDR3 amino acids: CSAVDISQAFF. Written as DNA, the CDR3 is TGCAGTGCCGTGGACATTAGCCAAGCTTTCTTT.

This clone was recorded a few times. The rearrangement links TRBV7-3 to TRBJ2-1; the D gene is possibly TRBD2 (7 bases). The CDR3 runs to 15 residues. V gave up 7 bases and J gave up 3 bases, with 16 bases separating them. Germline V gives CDR1 SGHTA, CDR2 FQGTGA. CDR3: CASTRGAGNYNEQFF. The CDR3 nucleotides read TGTGCCAGCACCCGGGGGGCCGGGAACTACAATGAGCAGTTCTTC.

Details on this clone: Additional DNA sequences in this sample encode the identical CDR3. V is TRBV9 and J is TRBJ2-5, with no clear D. Trimming took off 3 bases at V and 0 bases at J, with 3 bases between the two ends. Germline CDR1 SGDLS, CDR2 YYNGEE. This CDR3 is built from 12 residues. CDR3 coding DNA: TGTGCCAGCAGCGCCCACCAAGAGACCCAGTACTTC. Amino acid sequence: CASSAHQETQYF.

This chain links TRBV5-1 with TRBJ2-5; D remains ambiguous. Trimming stripped 1 base from V and 1 base from J, with 8 bases between. There are 14 residues in the CDR3. Germline CDR1 reads SGHRS; CDR2 reads YFSETQ. The CDR3 region has the DNA TGCGCCAGCAGCTTGTTCGGAACCCAAGAGACCCAGTACTTC. This encodes CASSLFGTQETQYF.

This clone was detected only a few times. The chain uses TRBV28 and TRBJ2-2, with D possibly matching TRBD1 (6 bases). V gave up 3 bases and J gave up 6 bases, with 17 bases separating them. This CDR3 comprises 16 residues. CDR1 is MDHEN, CDR2 SYDVKM, per germline. CDR3 DNA sequence: TGTGCCAGCAGTTTGATGGCAGGGGATATCGCCGGGGAGCTGTTTTTT. Its translation: CASSLMAGDIAGELFF.

Points on this clone: Sequence at one end of the junction differs from germline and may be a read error. The chain combines TRBV7-7 with TRBJ2-7, with 9 nucleotides matching TRBD1. Germline-derived CDR1 and CDR2 are SSHAT and FNYEAQ (reference sequence). The CDR3 is 16 amino acids. CDR3 sequence reads: CASSSSLTGGIDEQYF. Here the CDR3 DNA reads TGTGCTAGCAGCTCTTCCCTGACAGGGGGAATTGACGAGCAGTACTTC.

The chain recombines TRBV30 with TRBJ1-5; D is possibly TRBD1 (6 bases). Germline values: CDR1 GTSNPN, CDR2 SVGIG (reference sequence). V lost 4 bases and J lost 3, with 16 bases in between. CDR3 length equals 15 residues. CDR3 region: CAWNRGHTTNQPQHF. The CDR3 DNA reads as TGTGCCTGGAATCGGGGGCACACCACCAATCAGCCCCAGCATTTT.

The V and J genes are TRBV30 and TRBJ2-7; D perhaps matches TRBD1 (5 bases). V was shortened by 2 bases and J by 1 base, with 12 bases between the two germline ends. The CDR3 extends over 14 amino acids. Germline V gene lookup returns CDR1 GTSNPN and CDR2 SVGIG (reference sequence). In DNA, the CDR3 is TGTGCCTGGAGTTTCTCAGGGATTTCCTACGAGCAGTACTTC. Translated: CAWSFSGISYEQYF.

This clone showed up just a few times. The chain employs TRBV15 and TRBJ1-2; 8 positions match TRBD1. Germline CDR1 reads LNHNV; CDR2 reads YYDKDF (reference sequence). This CDR3 is 16 amino acids long. V was clipped by 5 bases and J by 4 bases; unmatched bases: 12. The CDR3 here is CATSGTIRDRIYGYTF. The CDR3 nucleotides read TGTGCCACCAGCGGGACGATCCGGGACAGGATCTATGGCTACACCTTC.